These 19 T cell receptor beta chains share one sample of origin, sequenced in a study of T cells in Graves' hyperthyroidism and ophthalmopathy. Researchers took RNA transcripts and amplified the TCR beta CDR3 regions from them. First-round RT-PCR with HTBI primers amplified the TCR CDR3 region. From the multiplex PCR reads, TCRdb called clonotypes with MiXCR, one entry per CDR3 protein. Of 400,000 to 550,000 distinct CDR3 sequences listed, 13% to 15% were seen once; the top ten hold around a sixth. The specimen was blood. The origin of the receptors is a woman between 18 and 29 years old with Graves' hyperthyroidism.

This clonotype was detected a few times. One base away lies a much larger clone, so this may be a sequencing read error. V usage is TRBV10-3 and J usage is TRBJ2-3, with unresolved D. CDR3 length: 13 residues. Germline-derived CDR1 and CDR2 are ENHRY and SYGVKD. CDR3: CAVSEEPGDTQYF. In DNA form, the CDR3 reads TGTGCCGTCAGTGAAGAACCGGGAGATACGCAGTATTTT.

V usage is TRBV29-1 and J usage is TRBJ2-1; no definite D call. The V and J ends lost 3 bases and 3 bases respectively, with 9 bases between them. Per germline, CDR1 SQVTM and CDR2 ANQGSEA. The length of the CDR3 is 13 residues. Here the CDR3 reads CSVDGGFYNEQFF. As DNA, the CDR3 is TGCAGCGTTGACGGTGGGTTCTACAATGAGCAGTTCTTC.

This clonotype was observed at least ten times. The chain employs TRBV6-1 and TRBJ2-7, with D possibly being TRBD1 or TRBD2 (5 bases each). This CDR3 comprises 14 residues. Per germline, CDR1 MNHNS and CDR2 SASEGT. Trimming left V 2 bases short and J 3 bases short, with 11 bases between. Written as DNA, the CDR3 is TGTGCCAGCAGTGAAAGGGGACGGAGCTACGAGCAGTACGTC. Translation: CASSERGRSYEQYV.

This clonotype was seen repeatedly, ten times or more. CDR3 region: CAITRDRGGEAFF. The CDR3 bases are TGTGCCATCACTAGGGACAGGGGCGGTGAAGCTTTCTTT. The chain employs TRBV10-3 and TRBJ1-1; TRBD1 agrees at 10 bases. Germline V gene data show CDR1 as ENHRY and CDR2 as SYGVKD. The V and J ends lost 7 bases and 7 bases, in that order; junction bases with no gene match: 6. The CDR3 spans 13 residues.

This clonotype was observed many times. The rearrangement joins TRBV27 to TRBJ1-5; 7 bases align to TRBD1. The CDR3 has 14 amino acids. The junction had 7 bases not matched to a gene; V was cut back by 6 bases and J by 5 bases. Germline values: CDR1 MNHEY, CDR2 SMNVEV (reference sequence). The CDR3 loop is CASSLQGRYQPQHF. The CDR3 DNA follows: TGTGCCAGCAGCCTACAGGGGCGATATCAGCCCCAGCATTTT.

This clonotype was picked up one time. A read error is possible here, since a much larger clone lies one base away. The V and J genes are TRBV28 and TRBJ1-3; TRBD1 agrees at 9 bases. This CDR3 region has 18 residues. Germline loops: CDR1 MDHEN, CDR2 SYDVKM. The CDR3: CATVINSITGGLGSTIYF. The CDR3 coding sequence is TGTGCCACCGTGATAAACTCGATCACAGGGGGCCTTGGAAGCACCATATATTTT.

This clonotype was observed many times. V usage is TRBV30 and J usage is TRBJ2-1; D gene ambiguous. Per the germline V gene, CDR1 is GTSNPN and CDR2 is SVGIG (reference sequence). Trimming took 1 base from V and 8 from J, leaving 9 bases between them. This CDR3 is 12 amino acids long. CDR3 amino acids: CAWSGGGDEQFF. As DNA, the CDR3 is TGTGCCTGGAGTGGAGGCGGAGATGAGCAGTTCTTC.

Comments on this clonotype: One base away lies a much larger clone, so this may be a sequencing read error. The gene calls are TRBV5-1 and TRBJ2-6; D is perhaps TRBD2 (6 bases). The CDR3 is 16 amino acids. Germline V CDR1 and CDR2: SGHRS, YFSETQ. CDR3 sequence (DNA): TGCGCCAGCAGCTGGTCAGGAGAGTGGAGGGCCAACGTCCTGGCTTTC. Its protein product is CASSWSGEWRANVLAF. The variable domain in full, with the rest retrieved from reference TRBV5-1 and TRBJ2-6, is KAGVTQTPRYLIKTRGQQVTLSCSPISGHRSVSWYQQTPGQGLQFLFEYFSETQRNKGNFPGRFSGRQFSNSRSEMNVSTLELGDSALYLCASSWSGEWRANVLAFGAGSRLTVL.

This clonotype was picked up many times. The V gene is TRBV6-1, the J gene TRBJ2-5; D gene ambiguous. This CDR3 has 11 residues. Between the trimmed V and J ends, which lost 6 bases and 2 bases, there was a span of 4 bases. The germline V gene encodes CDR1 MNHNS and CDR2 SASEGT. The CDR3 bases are TGTGCCAGCAGGCAGCAAGAGACCCAGTACTTC. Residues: CASRQQETQYF.

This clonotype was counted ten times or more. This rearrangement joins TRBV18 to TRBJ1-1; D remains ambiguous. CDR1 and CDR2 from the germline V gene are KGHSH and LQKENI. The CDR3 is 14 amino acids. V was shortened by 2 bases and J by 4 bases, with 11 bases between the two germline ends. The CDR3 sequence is CASSPTGVGTEAFF. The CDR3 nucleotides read TGTGCCAGCTCACCAACCGGGGTGGGCACTGAAGCTTTCTTT.

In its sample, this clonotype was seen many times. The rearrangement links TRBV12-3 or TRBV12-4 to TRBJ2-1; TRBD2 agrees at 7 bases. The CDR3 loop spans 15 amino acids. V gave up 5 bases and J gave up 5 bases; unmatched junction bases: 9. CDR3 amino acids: CASSRLASGHNEQFF. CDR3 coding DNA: TGTGCCAGCAGTCGACTGGCTAGCGGCCACAATGAGCAGTTCTTC.

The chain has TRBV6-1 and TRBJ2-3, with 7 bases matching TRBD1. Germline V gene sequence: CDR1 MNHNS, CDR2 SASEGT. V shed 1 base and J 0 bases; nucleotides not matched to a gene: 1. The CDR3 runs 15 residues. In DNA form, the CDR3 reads TGTGCCAGCAGTGAAGGACAGGGTAGCACAGATACGCAGTATTTT. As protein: CASSEGQGSTDTQYF.

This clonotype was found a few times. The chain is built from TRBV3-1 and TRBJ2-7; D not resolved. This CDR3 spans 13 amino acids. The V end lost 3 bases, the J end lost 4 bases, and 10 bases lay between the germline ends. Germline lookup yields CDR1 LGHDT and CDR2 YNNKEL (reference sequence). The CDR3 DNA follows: TGTGCCAGCAGCCATCGACTCGGGTACGAGCAGTACTTC. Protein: CASSHRLGYEQYF.

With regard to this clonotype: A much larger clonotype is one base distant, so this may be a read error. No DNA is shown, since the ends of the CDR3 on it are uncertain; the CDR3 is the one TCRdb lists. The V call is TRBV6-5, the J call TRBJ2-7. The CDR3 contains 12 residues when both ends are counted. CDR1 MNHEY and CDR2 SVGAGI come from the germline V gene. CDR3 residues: CASSSSNYEQYV.

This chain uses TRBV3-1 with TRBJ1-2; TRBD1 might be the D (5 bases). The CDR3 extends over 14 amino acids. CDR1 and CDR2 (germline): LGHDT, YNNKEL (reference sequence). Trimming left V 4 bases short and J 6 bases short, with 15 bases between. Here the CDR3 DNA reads TGTGCCAGCAGCCGAAGGGGAGGGATTGATGGCTACACCTTC. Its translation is CASSRRGGIDGYTF.

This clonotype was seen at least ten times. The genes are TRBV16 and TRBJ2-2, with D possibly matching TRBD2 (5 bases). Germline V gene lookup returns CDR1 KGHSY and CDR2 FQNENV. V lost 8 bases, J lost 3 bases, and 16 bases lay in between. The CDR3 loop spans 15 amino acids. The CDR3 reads CASAIGRTDTGELFF. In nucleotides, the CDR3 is TGTGCCAGCGCAATCGGCAGGACTGACACCGGGGAGCTGTTTTTT.

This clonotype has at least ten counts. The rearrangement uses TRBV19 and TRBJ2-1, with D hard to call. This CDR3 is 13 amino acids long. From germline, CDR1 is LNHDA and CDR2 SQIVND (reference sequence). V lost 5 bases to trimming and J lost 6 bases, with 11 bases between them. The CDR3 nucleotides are TGTGCCAGTAGTCTGATAGAGCGCAATGAGCAGTTCTTC. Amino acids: CASSLIERNEQFF. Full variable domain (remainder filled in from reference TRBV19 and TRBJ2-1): DGGITQSPKYLFRKEGQNVTLSCEQNLNHDAMYWYRQDPGQGLRLIYYSQIVNDFQKGDIAEGYSVSREKKESFPLTVTSAQKNPTAFYLCASSLIERNEQFFGPGTRLTVL.

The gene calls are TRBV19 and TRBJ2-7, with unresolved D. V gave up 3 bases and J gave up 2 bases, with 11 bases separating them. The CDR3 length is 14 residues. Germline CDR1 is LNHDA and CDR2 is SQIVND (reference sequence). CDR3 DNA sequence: TGTGCCAGTAGTATTAGACTGTTCCCCTACGAGCAGTACTTC. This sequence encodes CASSIRLFPYEQYF.

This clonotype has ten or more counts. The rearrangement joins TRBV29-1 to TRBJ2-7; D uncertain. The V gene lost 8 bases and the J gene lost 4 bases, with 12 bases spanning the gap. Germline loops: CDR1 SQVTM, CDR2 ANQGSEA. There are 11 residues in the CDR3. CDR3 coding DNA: TGCAGCCCGGAGATCGTTTACGAGCAGTACTTC. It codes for CSPEIVYEQYF.